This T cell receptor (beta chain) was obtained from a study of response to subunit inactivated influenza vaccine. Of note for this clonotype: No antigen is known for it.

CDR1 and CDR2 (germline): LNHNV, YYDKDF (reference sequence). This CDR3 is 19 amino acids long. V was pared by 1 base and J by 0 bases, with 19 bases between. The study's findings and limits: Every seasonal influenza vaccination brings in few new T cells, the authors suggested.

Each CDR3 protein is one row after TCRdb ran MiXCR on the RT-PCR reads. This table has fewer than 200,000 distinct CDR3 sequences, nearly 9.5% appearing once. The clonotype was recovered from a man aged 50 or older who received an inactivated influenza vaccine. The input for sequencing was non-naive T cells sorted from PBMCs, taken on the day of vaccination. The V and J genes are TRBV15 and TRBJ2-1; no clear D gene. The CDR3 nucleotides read TGTGCCACCAGCAGAGTAGGGTTACTGACCTCTTTCTCCTACAATGAGCAGTTCTTC. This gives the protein CATSRVGLLTSFSYNEQFF.